The clone carrying this T cell receptor beta chain has a count of ten or more. What it binds is unknown. Amplification of TCR beta CDR3 regions used RNA as the template. The TCR CDR3 was amplified in a first-round RT-PCR using the HTBI primer set. A single record per CDR3 protein comes from TCRdb applying MiXCR to the multiplex PCR reads. The sample consists of a few hundred thousand distinct CDR3 sequences, about 13% of them appearing once. This sample is drawn from a study of T cells in Graves' hyperthyroidism and ophthalmopathy. Study-level findings and limits: A 13 V-J signature model discriminated ophthalmopathy versus stable hyperthyroidism. Also found in blood were most expanded thyroid clonotypes above 0.001.

J was trimmed by 6 bases and V by 6 bases; bases with no gene match: 7. CDR1 is SNHLY, CDR2 FYNNEI, per germline. The CDR3 consists of 16 residues. The chain employs TRBV2 and TRBJ2-2; 13 nucleotides line up with TRBD2. What was sequenced was blood. The receptor was derived from a woman aged 18 to 35 with Graves' hyperthyroidism. The CDR3 DNA sequence: TGTGCCAGCAGGAAAGGACTAGCGGGAGCTCCCGGGGAGCTGTTTTTT. Translated, it gives CASRKGLAGAPGELFF.